Shown below are 14 T cell receptor beta chains from a single sample sequenced in a study of T cells in Graves' hyperthyroidism and ophthalmopathy. The CDR3 regions of TCR beta were amplified from RNA transcripts. With the HTBI primer set, the TCR CDR3 went through a first round of RT-PCR. TCRdb called the multiplex PCR reads again in MiXCR, with one record for every CDR3 protein. Among 340,000 or so distinct CDR3 sequences listed, about 15% were seen once. Input material: blood. The receptors were gathered from a man aged 25 to 45 with Graves' hyperthyroidism.

In its sample, this clonotype was seen many times. The rearrangement uses TRBV30 and TRBJ1-2; D unclear. The CDR3 is 12 residues long. In germline, CDR1 is GTSNPN, CDR2 SVGIG (reference sequence). The V end lost 4 bases, the J end lost 5 bases, and 11 bases lay between the germline ends. The chain's CDR3 is CAWTGRRYGYTF. The CDR3 DNA is TGTGCCTGGACGGGCCGGCGATATGGCTACACCTTC.

A note on this clonotype: This sequence may be a read error, since a much larger clone differs from it by one base. This CDR3 fails to terminate in the conserved phenylalanine or tryptophan, so it likely reflects a read error. This rearrangement joins TRBV3-1 to TRBJ1-1; tentative D call: TRBD1 (5 bases). This CDR3 region has 13 residues. The germline V and J ends were trimmed by 1 base and 5 bases, with 8 bases remaining between them. Per germline, CDR1 LGHDT and CDR2 YNNKEL (reference sequence). In nucleotides, the CDR3 is TGTGCCAGCAGCCAAGCAGGGAGTACTGAAGCTTTCCTT. Translation: CASSQAGSTEAFL.

This clonotype has only a few counts. The V and J genes are TRBV7-2 and TRBJ2-5, with TRBD2 identical over 9 bases. CDR1 and CDR2 from the germline V gene are SGHTA and FQGNSA. The CDR3 consists of 15 residues. J lost 5 bases, V lost 8 bases, and 12 bases had no gene match. CDR3 sequence reads: CASAMSSGSLETQYF. The CDR3 bases are TGTGCCAGCGCGATGAGTAGCGGGAGTCTGGAGACCCAGTACTTC. Supplemented by reference TRBV7-2 and TRBJ2-5, the full variable domain reads GAGVSQSPSNKVTEKGKDVELRCDPISGHTALYWYRQSLGQGLEFLIYFQGNSAPDKSGLPSDRFSAERTGGSVSTLTIQRTQQEDSAVYLCASAMSSGSLETQYFGPGTRLLVL.

This clonotype was recorded at least ten times. The J gene is TRBJ1-1, the V gene TRBV2; D possibly corresponds to TRBD1 (5 bases). This CDR3 spans 11 amino acids. V was cut by 3 bases and J by 11 bases, with 10 bases left in between. The germline V gene encodes CDR1 SNHLY and CDR2 FYNNEI. This chain's CDR3 is CASSDSGRAFF. Written as DNA, the CDR3 is TGTGCCAGCAGTGACTCAGGGCGGGCTTTCTTT. The variable domain in full, completed from reference TRBV2 and TRBJ1-1, reads EPEVTQTPSHQVTQMGQEVILRCVPISNHLYFYWYRQILGQKVEFLVSFYNNEISEKSEIFDDQFSVERPDGSNFTLKIRSTKLEDSAMYFCASSDSGRAFFGQGTRLTVV.

Many counts were recorded for this clonotype. This rearrangement joins TRBV11-2 to TRBJ2-5; D may be TRBD1 (5 bases). Deletions cut 6 bases from V and 1 base from J, with 9 bases between. Germline CDR1 and CDR2: SGHAT and FQNNGV. The CDR3 has 13 residues. In DNA form, the CDR3 reads TGTGCCAGCAGTTACGACAGCCAAGAGACCCAGTACTTC. Translated: CASSYDSQETQYF.

The V call is TRBV20-1, the J call TRBJ1-2; TRBD1 is a possible D gene (5 bases). The V end was cut by 3 bases, the J end by 7 bases, with 15 bases between. Germline CDR1 DFQATT, CDR2 SNEGSKA (reference sequence). There are 13 residues in the CDR3. CDR3 DNA sequence: TGCAGTGCTAGTCAGGGAAGAGACTGTGGCTACACCTTC. Translating it yields CSASQGRDCGYTF.

This clonotype was observed at least ten times. The CDR3: CASSGDSGTDEQYF. In DNA form, the CDR3 reads TGCGCCAGCAGCGGAGATAGCGGGACGGACGAGCAGTACTTC. V usage is TRBV5-1 and J usage is TRBJ2-7; 8 nucleotides match TRBD2. Germline V gene lookup returns CDR1 SGHRS and CDR2 YFSETQ. The CDR3 loop spans 14 amino acids. Germline trimming cut 4 bases from V and 5 bases from J; bases unmatched to any gene: 8.

A word on this clonotype: The junction and the germline gene differ at one end; a read error may be behind it. The rearrangement uses TRBV10-3 and TRBJ2-7; no definite D call. Per germline, CDR1 ENHRY and CDR2 SYGVKD. CDR3 length equals 11 residues. The CDR3 nucleotides are TGTGCCGTCAGCGCCACGAGTGAGCAGTACTTC. This gives the protein CAVSATSEQYF.

Many counts were recorded for this clonotype. The chain joins TRBV12-3 or TRBV12-4 to TRBJ1-6; TRBD1 might be the D (5 bases). V was pared by 3 bases and J by 11 bases, with 11 bases between. This CDR3 contains 13 residues. DNA for the CDR3: TGTGCCAGCAGTTTGGGCCCGGGGGCACCCCTCCACTTT. Translating gives CASSLGPGAPLHF.

In regard to this clonotype: This may be a read error, as it is one base from a much larger clone. The genes are TRBV6-5 and TRBJ1-1; TRBD1 might be the D (6 bases). CDR1 is MNHEY and CDR2 is SVGAGI in the germline V gene. The CDR3 contains 15 residues. In DNA, the CDR3 is TGTGCCAGCAGTTACGTCGCAGGGTGGGACACTAAAGCTTTCTTT. It is translated as CASSYVAGWDTKAFF.

To note about this clonotype: At one of its ends the junction is not consistent with the germline gene, which may arise from a read error. The chain joins TRBV5-1 to TRBJ2-1; 9 bases are a match to TRBD2. Germline CDR1 is SGHRS and CDR2 is YFSETQ. CDR3 length equals 16 residues. The CDR3 nucleotides are TGCGCCAGCAGCGAGACTAGCGGAAGCTCCTACGATGAGCAGTTCTTC. It encodes CASSETSGSSYDEQFF. Supplemented by reference TRBV5-1 and TRBJ2-1, the full variable domain reads KAGVTQTPRYLIKTRGQQVTLSCSPISGHRSVSWYQQTPGQGLQFLFEYFSETQRNKGNFPGRFSGRQFSNSRSEMNVSTLELGDSALYLCASSETSGSSYDEQFFGPGTRLTVL.

This clonotype was observed many times. The V call is TRBV20-1, the J call TRBJ2-2; 9 nucleotides align to TRBD1. V dropped 1 base and J dropped 7; count of bases not matched to a gene: 10. CDR1 is DFQATT, CDR2 SNEGSKA, per germline (reference sequence). This CDR3 contains 16 residues. The CDR3 loop is CSARATGGKWFGELFF. The CDR3 coding sequence is TGCAGTGCTAGAGCCACAGGGGGCAAATGGTTCGGGGAGCTGTTTTTT.

In this sample, this clonotype turned up a few times. V usage is TRBV3-1 and J usage is TRBJ2-5; 8 bases map to TRBD2. Germline CDR1 is LGHDT and CDR2 is YNNKEL (reference sequence). V lost 4 bases and J lost 4; bases outside the gene matches: 5. The length of the CDR3 is 14 residues. The CDR3 here is CASSPFLAGETQYF. The CDR3 nucleotides read TGTGCCAGCAGCCCATTCCTAGCGGGAGAGACCCAGTACTTC.

Many counts were recorded for this clonotype. The V gene is TRBV6-4, the J gene TRBJ1-6; 9 bases are a match to TRBD1. With 5 bases clipped from V and 7 bases from J, the junction kept 6 bases outside the gene matches. This CDR3 comprises 15 residues. CDR1 is MRHNA and CDR2 is SNTAGT in the germline V gene. CDR3 residues: CASSTGGAGNSPLHF. The DNA of the CDR3 is TGTGCCAGCAGTACAGGGGGCGCAGGGAATTCACCCCTCCACTTT.